The T cell receptor (beta chain) under discussion was sequenced for a study of T-cell reconstitution after alpha-beta-depleted transplantation in children. Molecular barcoding with unique molecular identifiers was used for the TCRbeta library. TCRdb passed the PCR reads through MiXCR, listing each CDR3 protein once. Found here are approximately 150,000 distinct CDR3 sequences, roughly 8.8% of them singletons; the top ten hold 15% to 20%. This clonotype was seen ten or more times. What it binds is not known. The CDR3 has 18 residues. The V and J ends lost 4 bases and 7 bases, in that order; junction bases with no gene match: 11. Germline-derived CDR1 and CDR2 are MDHEN and SYDVKM. Whole-study findings and limits: There were reportedly several hundred expanded graft clones from which alpha-beta T cells came about two months after transplant. T-cell counts and diversity at one year post-transplant came mainly from newly produced T cells. High day-60 TCRbeta diversity in some patients came from surviving recipient T cells and thymic progenitors.

The sample in question was PBMCs, mostly from graft donor cells, obtained 180 days after TCRalphabeta/CD19-depleted stem cell transplant. The genes are TRBV28 and TRBJ2-1; 15 bases match TRBD2. This TCR was recovered from a female patient aged 2-10 years who had a stem cell transplant for congenital amegakaryocytic thrombocytopenia, so the T cells may come from the graft donor. The CDR3 region is CASSWSWTSGGAGNEQFF. In DNA form, the CDR3 reads TGTGCCAGCAGTTGGTCTTGGACTAGCGGGGGGGCCGGGAATGAGCAGTTCTTC.